A single sample gave rise to the 26 T cell receptor beta chains below, sequenced in a study of T cell responses to AZD1222 COVID-19 vaccine. Assay used: immunoSEQ multiplex PCR; TCRdb lists only in-frame clones, some missing. The sample has some 150,000 clones, approximately 90% seen once. Sequenced material: peripheral blood, taken 28 days after the second AZD1222 dose. These receptors all stem from an adult who received the AZD1222 COVID-19 vaccine.

This clone showed up just a few times. The chain employs TRBV19 and TRBJ1-2; D call uncertain. Germline-derived CDR1 and CDR2 are LNHDA and SQIVND (reference sequence). The CDR3 length is 16 residues. With 3 bases removed from V and 4 bases from J, the gap between germline ends came to 18 bases. The CDR3 bases are TGTGCCAGTAGTATTGGGCAGAACCCAAATTTCTATGGCTACACCTTC. Encoded protein: CASSIGQNPNFYGYTF.

The chain combines TRBV19 with TRBJ1-6; 9 bases match TRBD1. J gave up 5 bases and V 3 bases, and 2 bases lay outside the gene matches. Germline loops: CDR1 LNHDA, CDR2 SQIVND (reference sequence). The CDR3 has 15 residues. In DNA, the CDR3 is TGTGCCAGTAGTATGGGACAGGGAGATAATTCACCCCTCCACTTT. Residues: CASSMGQGDNSPLHF.

The chain recombines TRBV5-1 with TRBJ1-2; a weak D match, TRBD1 (6 bases). Trimming removed 4 bases from V and 2 bases from J, with 15 bases in between. The CDR3 loop spans 15 amino acids. Germline values: CDR1 SGHRS, CDR2 YFSETQ. The CDR3 region has the DNA TGCGCCAGCAGCCCTTTCGAGGGGGTGAACTATGGCTACACCTTC. Its protein is CASSPFEGVNYGYTF.

The chain combines TRBV12-3 or TRBV12-4 with TRBJ2-7, with a possible D match to TRBD2 (7 bases). CDR3 size: 13 residues. With 3 bases removed from V and 3 bases from J, the gap between germline ends came to 9 bases. The CDR3 loop reads CASSFGGHYEQYF. The CDR3 DNA is TGTGCCAGCAGTTTCGGGGGGCACTACGAGCAGTACTTC.

The gene calls are TRBV2 and TRBJ1-2; 7 bases line up with TRBD1. This CDR3 contains 13 residues. V trimming: 3 bases; J trimming: 8 bases; junction bases outside the gene matches: 6. Germline V gene sequence: CDR1 SNHLY, CDR2 FYNNEI. The CDR3 sequence is CASSDPTGYGYTF. The DNA for the CDR3 is TGTGCCAGCAGTGACCCGACAGGGTACGGCTACACCTTC.

The V call is TRBV18, the J call TRBJ2-3; 11 positions match TRBD2. CDR3 length: 19 residues. Trimming cost V 3 bases and J 4 bases; bases outside gene matches: 15. Germline V lookup: CDR1 KGHSH, CDR2 LQKENI. CDR3 nucleotides: TGTGCCAGCTCACCCTTTACCGGACTAGCGGGCTGGGAGGCAGATACGCAGTATTTT. Translated, it gives CASSPFTGLAGWEADTQYF.

The chain uses TRBV15 and TRBJ1-5, with 7 bases that match TRBD1. CDR1 and CDR2 (germline): LNHNV, YYDKDF (reference sequence). The V and J ends lost 4 bases and 7 bases, in that order; junction bases with no gene match: 4. CDR3 size: 13 residues. DNA of the CDR3: TGTGCCACCAGCACGACAGGGAGACAGCCCCAGCATTTT. Translated, it gives CATSTTGRQPQHF. The full variable domain, completed using reference TRBV15 and TRBJ1-5, is DAMVIQNPRYQVTQFGKPVTLSCSQTLNHNVMYWYQQKSSQAPKLLFHYYDKDFNNEADTPDNFQSRRPNTSFCFLDIRSPGLGDTAMYLCATSTTGRQPQHFGDGTRLSIL.

V gene TRBV15 combines with J gene TRBJ2-1; TRBD2 might be the D (6 bases). The CDR3 is 16 residues long. The germline gives CDR1 LNHNV, CDR2 YYDKDF (reference sequence). Trimming stripped 0 bases from V and 1 base from J, with 10 bases between. Here the CDR3 DNA reads TGTGCCACCAGCAGAGATCCACGGGGGTCCTACAATGAGCAGTTCTTC. Protein product: CATSRDPRGSYNEQFF.

The chain employs TRBV5-1 and TRBJ1-1; possible D gene TRBD1, 5 bases. CDR1 is SGHRS, CDR2 YFSETQ, per germline. Deletions cut 4 bases from V and 0 bases from J, with 19 bases between. The CDR3 is made up of 17 amino acids. The CDR3: CASSPRSRGTMNTEAFF. In nucleotides, the CDR3 is TGCGCCAGCAGCCCCCGCTCCCGGGGCACCATGAACACTGAAGCTTTCTTT. Drawing the rest from reference TRBV5-1 and TRBJ1-1, the complete variable domain is KAGVTQTPRYLIKTRGQQVTLSCSPISGHRSVSWYQQTPGQGLQFLFEYFSETQRNKGNFPGRFSGRQFSNSRSEMNVSTLELGDSALYLCASSPRSRGTMNTEAFFGQGTRLTVV.

The chain joins TRBV5-5 to TRBJ2-2; 8 bases fit TRBD1. Per the germline V gene, CDR1 is SGHKS and CDR2 is YYEKEE (reference sequence). The CDR3 has 16 amino acids. V lost 5 bases, J lost 5 bases, and 11 bases stayed unmatched. This CDR3 is CASRNVPGQETGELFF. CDR3 DNA: TGTGCCAGCAGAAACGTTCCGGGACAGGAAACCGGGGAGCTGTTTTTT.

V and J are TRBV5-5 and TRBJ2-5, with 7 positions matching TRBD2. This CDR3 spans 13 amino acids. Germline assignment: CDR1 SGHKS and CDR2 YYEKEE (reference sequence). The trim removed 4 bases at V and 5 bases at J, leaving 5 bases unmatched. The CDR3 sequence: CASSPWGGETQYF. CDR3 nucleotide sequence: TGTGCCAGCAGCCCCTGGGGGGGGGAGACCCAGTACTTC.

The V call is TRBV18, the J call TRBJ2-7, with a possible D match to TRBD2 (5 bases). CDR1 KGHSH and CDR2 LQKENI come from the germline V gene. This CDR3 comprises 14 residues. Trimming removed 1 base at V and 6 bases at J, with 13 bases between. Here the CDR3 DNA reads TGTGCCAGCTCACCACGGGAGACTATACCCGAGCAGTACTTC. Its translation is CASSPRETIPEQYF.

J is TRBJ2-1 and V is TRBV7-6, with D possibly matching TRBD2 (5 bases). The V and J ends lost 1 base and 0 bases respectively, with 13 bases between them. Per the germline V gene, CDR1 is SGHVS and CDR2 is FNYEAQ. This CDR3 region has 17 residues. CDR3 bases: TGTGCCAGCAGCTTAGAGGGAGCCCTAAGCTCCTACAATGAGCAGTTCTTC. Protein product: CASSLEGALSSYNEQFF.

The chain recombines TRBV6-5 with TRBJ2-1, with TRBD1 identical over 7 bases. CDR3 length: 13 amino acids. Germline V gene lookup returns CDR1 MNHEY and CDR2 SVGAGI. V lost 7 bases to trimming and J lost 5 bases; unmatched junction nucleotides: 5. The CDR3 is CASKGAGNNEQFF. The CDR3 DNA reads TGTGCCAGCAAGGGGGCAGGAAACAATGAGCAGTTCTTC.

This clone was observed once. For the CDR3, the DNA is TGTGCCAGCAGTTACTCGGCGGGGACAGCAGATACGCAGTATTTT. It yields the protein CASSYSAGTADTQYF. This chain links TRBV6-5 with TRBJ2-3; tentative D call: TRBD1 (7 bases). Germline V gene lookup returns CDR1 MNHEY and CDR2 SVGAGI. The CDR3 runs to 15 residues. Trimming left V 0 bases short and J 4 bases short, with 11 bases between.

V and J are TRBV3-1 (or the pseudogene TRBV3-2) and TRBJ1-1, with D maybe TRBD1 (5 bases). The CDR3 runs 17 residues. Per germline, CDR1 LGHDT and CDR2 YNNKEL (reference sequence). V lost 1 base to trimming and J lost 0 bases, with 15 bases between them. The CDR3 region is CASSQVYLKGMNTEAFF. In nucleotides, the CDR3 is TGTGCCAGCAGCCAAGTGTATCTCAAGGGGATGAACACTGAAGCTTTCTTT.

J is TRBJ2-7 and V is TRBV18, with TRBD1 matching 7 bases. Trimming took 3 bases from V and 2 from J; bases not matched to a gene: 22. CDR1 and CDR2 (germline): KGHSH, LQKENI. This CDR3 contains 20 residues. The CDR3 region is CASSPSPGQSTLSLTYEQYF. CDR3 nucleotide sequence: TGTGCCAGCTCACCGTCGCCGGGACAGTCGACCCTTAGCCTAACCTACGAGCAGTACTTC.

The V and J genes are TRBV27 and TRBJ2-3; D call uncertain. Trimming left V 3 bases short and J 3 bases short, with 13 bases between. Germline V gene lookup returns CDR1 MNHEY and CDR2 SMNVEV (reference sequence). CDR3 size: 15 residues. The CDR3 sequence: CASSFFGSMTDTQYF. CDR3 DNA: TGTGCCAGCAGTTTTTTCGGTAGTATGACAGATACGCAGTATTTT.

The chain has TRBV7-6 and TRBJ2-1, with D tentatively TRBD1 or TRBD2 (6 bases each). The V end was cut by 4 bases, the J end by 0 bases, with 19 bases between. Germline assignment: CDR1 SGHVS and CDR2 FNYEAQ. The CDR3 contains 18 residues. The CDR3 DNA is TGTGCCAGCAGCTGGGGACTTATGAGGGGGAGCTCCTACAATGAGCAGTTCTTC. It encodes CASSWGLMRGSSYNEQFF.

The CDR3, as DNA: TGTGCCAGCAGTGAAGCGGGGGGACGGACCTTCTCCGAGCAGTTCTTC. It codes for CASSEAGGRTFSEQFF. The rearrangement joins TRBV6-1 to TRBJ2-1, with D maybe TRBD2 (6 bases). With 0 bases removed from V and 10 bases from J, the gap between germline ends came to 19 bases. The CDR3 has 16 amino acids. The germline gives CDR1 MNHNS, CDR2 SASEGT.

This chain links TRBV19 with TRBJ2-7; D unresolved. This CDR3 has 15 residues. The ends were cut back, 7 bases at V and 2 bases at J, with 18 bases in the middle. The germline V gene encodes CDR1 LNHDA and CDR2 SQIVND (reference sequence). The CDR3 region is CASTAAADQTYEQYF. The CDR3 DNA reads as TGTGCCAGTACCGCGGCGGCAGACCAAACCTACGAGCAGTACTTC.

This rearrangement joins TRBV5-4 to TRBJ1-1; maybe TRBD1 (5 bases). CDR1 and CDR2 (germline): SGHNT, YYREEE (reference sequence). The CDR3 is 14 residues long. Trimming removed 2 bases from V and 1 base from J, with 9 bases in between. CDR3 residues: CASSLLGENTEAFF. In DNA form, the CDR3 reads TGTGCCAGCAGCTTACTGGGGGAGAACACTGAAGCTTTCTTT. The full variable domain, its missing parts supplied by reference TRBV5-4 and TRBJ1-1, is ETGVTQSPTHLIKTRGQQVTLRCSSQSGHNTVSWYQQALGQGPQFIFQYYREEENGRGNFPPRFSGLQFPNYSSELNVNALELDDSALYLCASSLLGENTEAFFGQGTRLTVV.

DNA for the CDR3: TGCAGCGTGGGAGAGAGCTACGAGCAGTACTTC. Encoded protein: CSVGESYEQYF. The chain has TRBV29-1 and TRBJ2-7; tentatively, D is TRBD2 (5 bases). The V and J ends lost 6 bases and 3 bases respectively, with 9 bases between them. Per germline, CDR1 SQVTM and CDR2 ANQGSEA. The CDR3 contains 11 residues.

This rearrangement joins TRBV6-1 to TRBJ1-5, with a tentative D call TRBD1 (5 bases). The germline V and J ends were trimmed by 4 bases and 2 bases, with 15 bases remaining between them. The CDR3 consists of 16 residues. The germline V gene encodes CDR1 MNHNS and CDR2 SASEGT. The chain's CDR3 is CASSGQGTIGNQPQHF. The CDR3 bases are TGTGCCAGCAGTGGCCAGGGTACGATCGGCAATCAGCCCCAGCATTTT.

This clone appeared a single time. This chain links TRBV29-1 with TRBJ2-3; D not resolved. Trimming took off 6 bases at V and 7 bases at J, with 8 bases between the two ends. Germline V gene sequence: CDR1 SQVTM, CDR2 ANQGSEA. The CDR3 is 10 amino acids. The CDR3 protein is CSVHTHTQYF. CDR3 nucleotide sequence: TGCAGCGTGCACACCCATACGCAGTATTTT.

The CDR3 protein is CASSQGEFYNEQFF. The CDR3 DNA reads as TGTGCCAGCAGCCAAGGGGAGTTCTACAATGAGCAGTTCTTC. The chain employs TRBV14 and TRBJ2-1; a weak D match, TRBD2 (5 bases). From germline, CDR1 is SGHDN and CDR2 FVKESK. CDR3 length equals 14 residues. The germline V and J ends were trimmed by 1 base and 3 bases, with 7 bases remaining between them.